Listed here are 29 T cell receptor beta chains from one sample, sequenced in a study of blood T cell repertoires in COVID-19. Sequencing used immunoSEQ multiplex PCR; TCRdb keeps in-frame clones, though not all of them. The profile shows about 170,000 clones, 60% to 85% of them singletons. The source material was peripheral blood. Receptors were obtained from a man aged 55 to 70 with acute or convalescent COVID-19.

This clone appeared many times. The rearrangement links TRBV5-6 to TRBJ1-2; D is possibly TRBD1 (6 bases). Germline-derived CDR1 and CDR2 are SGHDT and YYEEEE. Deletions cut 4 bases from V and 4 bases from J, with 14 bases between. The CDR3 is made up of 14 amino acids. The CDR3 spells CASSTGNIGYGYTF. The CDR3 DNA reads TGTGCCAGCAGCACAGGGAATATTGGCTATGGCTACACCTTC.

V usage is TRBV28 and J usage is TRBJ2-7, with 8 bases that match TRBD1. CDR3 length: 13 residues. After removal of 11 bases from V and 2 bases from J, the junction contained 8 bases not matched to a gene. Germline CDR1 and CDR2: MDHEN and SYDVKM. The CDR3 spells CAYRGTGTYEQYF. The CDR3 nucleotides are TGTGCCTACCGCGGGACAGGCACCTACGAGCAGTACTTC.

The rearrangement joins TRBV20-1 to TRBJ2-7; D is unresolved. The V gene lost 0 bases and the J gene lost 6 bases, with 6 bases spanning the gap. The CDR3 loop spans 11 amino acids. Looked up from germline, CDR1 is DFQATT and CDR2 is SNEGSKA (reference sequence). The CDR3 reads CSARESSEQYF. The CDR3 DNA follows: TGCAGTGCTAGAGAAAGTAGCGAGCAGTACTTC.

The CDR3: CASSSLAGGPGTGELFF. The CDR3 DNA follows: TGTGCCAGCAGCTCACTAGCGGGGGGGCCAGGCACCGGGGAGCTGTTTTTT. The V gene is TRBV7-3, the J gene TRBJ2-2; 13 nucleotides match TRBD2. The germline V gene encodes CDR1 SGHTA and CDR2 FQGTGA. The length of the CDR3 is 17 residues. The J segment lost 4 bases and the V segment lost 4 bases, leaving 6 bases of the junction unmatched.

The V gene is TRBV18, the J gene TRBJ1-3; no definite D call. The CDR3 covers 16 residues. V was pared by 3 bases and J by 7 bases, with 19 bases between. Germline lookup yields CDR1 KGHSH and CDR2 LQKENI. DNA of the CDR3: TGTGCCAGCTCACCCTTCGGGTCGCCTCCGAGGAACACCATATATTTT. The encoded protein is CASSPFGSPPRNTIYF.

This sequence joins TRBV14 and TRBJ2-5; D unresolved. CDR3 length equals 16 residues. Trimming took 2 bases from V and 1 from J, leaving 14 bases between them. Germline lookup yields CDR1 SGHDN and CDR2 FVKESK. DNA of the CDR3: TGTGCCAGCAGCCAATTTGCCCCAGGTATCCAAGAGACCCAGTACTTC. Translating it yields CASSQFAPGIQETQYF.

The chain employs TRBV19 and TRBJ2-2; D is ambiguous. Per the germline V gene, CDR1 is LNHDA and CDR2 is SQIVND (reference sequence). This CDR3 region has 14 residues. The V end was cut by 5 bases, the J end by 3 bases, with 10 bases between. CDR3 in DNA: TGTGCCAGTAGTCTGGGCGCCGACACCGGGGAGCTGTTTTTT. Amino acids: CASSLGADTGELFF.

The chain has TRBV5-1 and TRBJ2-1; D gene unclear. V was shortened by 5 bases and J by 0 bases, with 15 bases between the two germline ends. This CDR3 region has 16 residues. Germline lookup yields CDR1 SGHRS and CDR2 YFSETQ. CDR3 loop: CASSFNPYSSYNEQFF. The CDR3 nucleotides read TGCGCCAGCAGTTTCAATCCCTACAGCTCCTACAATGAGCAGTTCTTC.

This chain connects TRBV11-2 to TRBJ2-1; 8 bases fit TRBD1. This CDR3 has 14 amino acids. The germline CDR1 and CDR2 sequences are SGHAT and FQNNGV. The V and J ends lost 5 bases and 9 bases, in that order; junction bases with no gene match: 9. Here the CDR3 DNA reads TGTGCCAGCAGCCGAAGGACAGGGCAGGCTGAGCAGTTCTTC. Amino acids: CASSRRTGQAEQFF.

The rearrangement uses TRBV9 and TRBJ2-1, with D hard to call. Germline V gene sequence: CDR1 SGDLS, CDR2 YYNGEE. The length of the CDR3 is 12 residues. V lost 4 bases and J lost 5, with 7 bases in between. CDR3 bases: TGTGCCAGCAGCTTGCAGGACAATGAGCAGTTCTTC. It yields the protein CASSLQDNEQFF.

The J gene is TRBJ2-3, the V gene TRBV4-3, with 9 bases that match TRBD1. Germline V lookup: CDR1 LGHNA, CDR2 YSLEER. The CDR3 runs to 14 residues. Trimming removed 1 base from V and 4 bases from J; junction bases left unmatched: 0. CDR3 sequence (DNA): TGCGCCAGCAGCCAAGGGACAGGGGCAGATACGCAGTATTTT. This encodes CASSQGTGADTQYF.

V gene TRBV6-5 combines with J gene TRBJ2-2; D is unclear. CDR1 is MNHEY, CDR2 SVGAGI, per germline. Trimming removed 4 bases at V and 1 base at J, with 4 bases between. CDR3 length equals 13 residues. The CDR3 sequence is CASSFRNTGELFF. CDR3 in DNA: TGTGCCAGCAGTTTTAGGAACACCGGGGAGCTGTTTTTT.

CDR3 in amino acids: CASSLGTSGDTSYEQYF. CDR3 nucleotides: TGTGCCAGCAGCTTGGGAACTAGCGGGGATACCTCCTACGAGCAGTACTTC. The chain couples TRBV5-6 to TRBJ2-7, with 10 bases matching TRBD2. The germline CDR1 and CDR2 sequences are SGHDT and YYEEEE. V trimming: 0 bases; J trimming: 0 bases; junction bases outside the gene matches: 6. CDR3 length: 17 amino acids. The complete variable domain, with remaining parts taken from reference TRBV5-6 and TRBJ2-7, reads DAGVTQSPTHLIKTRGQQVTLRCSPKSGHDTVSWYQQALGQGPQFIFQYYEEEERQRGNFPDRFSGHQFPNYSSELNVNALLLGDSALYLCASSLGTSGDTSYEQYFGPGTRLTVT.

This clone was counted once. The V and J genes are TRBV6-2 or TRBV6-3 and TRBJ1-2; 7 nucleotides match TRBD1. Germline values: CDR1 MNHEY, CDR2 SVGEGT. The CDR3 consists of 13 residues. V was clipped by 6 bases and J by 3 bases; unmatched bases: 4. The CDR3: CASSLDRDYGYTF. The CDR3 DNA reads as TGTGCCAGCAGCCTCGACAGGGACTATGGCTACACCTTC.

The V call is TRBV3-1 (or the pseudogene TRBV3-2), the J call TRBJ1-2; D is undetermined. Trimming stripped 2 bases from V and 6 bases from J, with 13 bases between. The CDR3 is 14 amino acids. Germline V CDR1 and CDR2: LGHDT, YNNKEL (reference sequence). The CDR3 bases are TGTGCCAGCAGCCAAAAAGGGAGCTGGAATGGCTACACCTTC. Protein product: CASSQKGSWNGYTF.

The chain joins TRBV12-3 or TRBV12-4 to TRBJ2-7; D is unclear. There are 12 residues in the CDR3. Trimming cost V 3 bases and J 7 bases, with 10 bases left between them. As DNA, the CDR3 is TGTGCCAGCAGTTTCCTCCAGGCAGAGCAGTACTTC. Encoded protein: CASSFLQAEQYF.

The chain joins TRBV3-1 (or the pseudogene TRBV3-2) to TRBJ2-1; D uncertain. The CDR3 sequence is 17 residues long. V was trimmed by 0 bases and J by 7 bases, leaving 19 bases between them. From germline, CDR1 is LGHDT and CDR2 YNNKEL (reference sequence). The CDR3 here is CASSQDATERKRNEQFF. In nucleotides, the CDR3 is TGTGCCAGCAGCCAAGATGCTACAGAACGCAAACGGAATGAGCAGTTCTTC.

The rearrangement uses TRBV28 and TRBJ1-4; D is possibly TRBD1 (6 bases). Germline lookup yields CDR1 MDHEN and CDR2 SYDVKM. Trimming took 6 bases from V and 5 from J, leaving 13 bases between them. The CDR3 sequence is 14 residues long. DNA for the CDR3: TGTGCCAGCAGCCACAGGGTGGAGAATGAAAAACTGTTTTTT. Residues: CASSHRVENEKLFF.

The CDR3: CASSLGYQETQYF. CDR3 coding DNA: TGTGCCAGCAGTCTCGGGTACCAAGAGACCCAGTACTTC. The chain couples TRBV11-2 to TRBJ2-5; D uncertain. V lost 6 bases, J lost 0 bases, and 8 bases lay in between. The CDR3 spans 13 residues. CDR1 and CDR2 from the germline V gene are SGHAT and FQNNGV.

This chain uses TRBV5-4 with TRBJ2-7; 7 bases line up with TRBD1. J lost 0 bases, V lost 0 bases, and 3 bases had no gene match. The germline gives CDR1 SGHNT, CDR2 YYREEE (reference sequence). This CDR3 region has 15 residues. CDR3 in DNA: TGTGCCAGCAGCTTGGAAGAGGGGGCCTCCTACGAGCAGTACTTC. This codes for CASSLEEGASYEQYF.

The rearrangement uses TRBV7-2 and TRBJ2-2; the D is unclear. The V end was cut by 5 bases, the J end by 1 base, with 11 bases between. The germline CDR1 and CDR2 sequences are SGHTA and FQGNSA. CDR3 length: 15 amino acids. CDR3 protein: CASSPRPGNTGELFF. For the CDR3, the DNA is TGTGCCAGCAGCCCCCGGCCAGGGAACACCGGGGAGCTGTTTTTT.

The genes are TRBV7-3 and TRBJ2-1; maybe TRBD1 (7 bases). Deletions cut 2 bases from V and 10 bases from J, with 12 bases between. CDR3 length: 13 amino acids. Germline CDR1 reads SGHTA; CDR2 reads FQGTGA. The CDR3 loop is CASSLWDSGEQFF. In DNA form, the CDR3 reads TGTGCCAGCAGCTTATGGGACAGCGGGGAGCAGTTCTTC.

The chain recombines TRBV5-4 with TRBJ2-7; 9 nucleotides match TRBD1. The J segment lost 3 bases and the V segment lost 4 bases, leaving 8 bases of the junction unmatched. The CDR3 is 15 amino acids. Germline V gives CDR1 SGHNT, CDR2 YYREEE (reference sequence). CDR3 DNA sequence: TGTGCCAGCAGCCCGCCCGGGACAGGGAACTACGAGCAGTACTTC. Amino acid sequence: CASSPPGTGNYEQYF.

The J gene is TRBJ2-5, the V gene TRBV27, with TRBD2 matching 9 bases. The ends lost 7 bases at V and 2 bases at J; junction bases unmatched: 5. This CDR3 comprises 14 residues. The germline V gene encodes CDR1 MNHEY and CDR2 SMNVEV (reference sequence). The CDR3 loop reads CASKRGGGQETQYF. The DNA of the CDR3 is TGTGCCAGCAAACGCGGGGGGGGTCAAGAGACCCAGTACTTC.

This clone was recorded only once. The rearrangement joins TRBV5-6 to TRBJ1-2; 10 bases fit TRBD1. Germline loops: CDR1 SGHDT, CDR2 YYEEEE. The V gene end was trimmed by 4 bases and the J gene end by 2 bases; junction bases not matched to a gene: 11. The CDR3 totals 17 residues. DNA for the CDR3: TGTGCCAGCAGCCTCTTGGACAGGGGGTTACTCAACTATGGCTACACCTTC. It codes for CASSLLDRGLLNYGYTF. Full variable domain (rest looked up from reference TRBV5-6 and TRBJ1-2): DAGVTQSPTHLIKTRGQQVTLRCSPKSGHDTVSWYQQALGQGPQFIFQYYEEEERQRGNFPDRFSGHQFPNYSSELNVNALLLGDSALYLCASSLLDRGLLNYGYTFGSGTRLTVV.

This sequence joins TRBV29-1 and TRBJ2-5, with 9 bases identical to TRBD1. Per germline, CDR1 SQVTM and CDR2 ANQGSEA. V lost 2 bases and J lost 4; bases outside the gene matches: 2. CDR3 length: 13 amino acids. The CDR3 DNA reads TGCAGCGTTGAACGGGACAGGGTAGAGACCCAGTACTTC. Amino acid sequence: CSVERDRVETQYF.

This clone appeared a single time. This chain joins TRBV4-1 and TRBJ2-5, with unresolved D. The CDR3 is made up of 14 amino acids. Germline CDR1 and CDR2: MGHRA and YSYEKL. Deletions cut 4 bases from V and 5 bases from J, with 14 bases between. The CDR3 DNA is TGCGCCAGCAGCCTCGACCCTGTGCGGGAGACCCAGTACTTC. It encodes CASSLDPVRETQYF.

V gene TRBV7-2 combines with J gene TRBJ1-2; 9 bases match TRBD1. Trimming cost V 5 bases and J 6 bases; bases outside gene matches: 10. Germline V gene data show CDR1 as SGHTA and CDR2 as FQGNSA. This CDR3 is 15 amino acids long. CDR3 region: CASSTRDRVKNGYTF. The CDR3 DNA sequence: TGTGCCAGCAGCACCCGGGACAGGGTTAAAAATGGCTACACCTTC.

This clone has only one observation. The J gene is TRBJ2-1, the V gene TRBV7-6; 10 bases are shared with TRBD1. This CDR3 comprises 18 residues. Germline CDR1 reads SGHVS; CDR2 reads FNYEAQ. Trimming removed 5 bases from V and 0 bases from J; junction bases left unmatched: 10. DNA for the CDR3: TGTGCCAGCAGCCACCTTAAGGGACAGGGGAGCTCCTACAATGAGCAGTTCTTC. As protein: CASSHLKGQGSSYNEQFF.